This is a list of T cell receptor beta chains from one sample in a study of CD8 T cell repertoires and HIV-1 epitope variants. No antigens are known for them. The repertoire was sequenced with immunoSEQ multiplex PCR; TCRdb's copy has only in-frame clones and lacks some. The sample yields 6,500 to 9,000 clones, 55% to 80% seen once. Sequenced sample: cultured CD8+ T cells derived from PBMCs. The receptors derive from a male donor with HIV. CDR3s include the opening cysteine and the closing phenylalanine or tryptophan. Fields, in order: V gene, D gene, J gene, clone size, CDR3 DNA, CDR3 protein. D genes are given only for firm matches. Size is stated for part of the rows, as once, few or many counts, or as a class when the clone is expanded.

TRBV25-1,TRBD1,TRBJ1-1,once,TGTGCCAGCAGTTCCCCCGGGACAGGGGTGATTTCCACTGAAGCTTTCTTT,CASSSPGTGVISTEAFF
TRBV19,TRBD2,TRBJ2-3,NA,TGTGCCAGTATCTCGAGCGGGAGGGTTGAAGATACGCAGTATTTT,CASISSGRVEDTQYF
TRBV29-1,NA,TRBJ1-4,NA,TGCAGCGCCGGTTTTGAAAAACTGTTTTTT,CSAGFEKLFF
TRBV4-3,TRBD1,TRBJ1-2,NA,TGCGCCAGCAGCCATTACAGGGGGGATGGCTACACCTTC,CASSHYRGDGYTF
TRBV9,TRBD2,TRBJ2-7,few,TGTGCCAGCAGCGTAGGACTAGCGAGGTATTCCTACGAGCAGTACTTC,CASSVGLARYSYEQYF
TRBV28,NA,TRBJ2-1,NA,TGTGCCAGCAGTTTTATTCTGGATTCCTACAATGAGCAGTTCTTC,CASSFILDSYNEQFF
TRBV7-2,NA,TRBJ2-7,NA,TGTGCCAGCAGCTTAGCGATCTACGAGCAGTACTTC,CASSLAIYEQYF
TRBV6-4,TRBD1,TRBJ2-2,NA,TGTGCCAGCAGCCCGAATCCCCCGGGACAGGGGCACACCGGGGAGCTGTTTTTT,CASSPNPPGQGHTGELFF
TRBV11-2,TRBD2,TRBJ2-5,NA,TGTGCCAGCAGCGCGGGACTAGCAGAAGAGACCCAGTACTTC,CASSAGLAEETQYF
TRBV27,NA,TRBJ1-3,NA,TGTGCCAGCAGTTTGTCACGGAGCTCTGGAAACACCATATATTTT,CASSLSRSSGNTIYF
TRBV7-7,NA,TRBJ2-5,NA,TGTGCCAGCAGCTTAGCTCCCGAGAGGGAGACCCAGTACTTC,CASSLAPERETQYF
TRBV25-1,NA,TRBJ2-4,NA,TGTGCCAGCAGGGAGGCCGGGCAGGGAAACATTCAGTACTTC,CASREAGQGNIQYF
TRBV19,NA,TRBJ2-1,NA,TGTGCCAGTAGCGACAATGAGCAGTTCTTC,CASSDNEQFF
TRBV6-5,TRBD1,TRBJ2-7,NA,TGTGCCAGCCGTTTATCGGGACAGGGGGCCGACGAGCAGTACTTC,CASRLSGQGADEQYF
TRBV27,NA,TRBJ2-1,NA,TGTGCCAGCAGTCCCTTGGGCGACAATGAGCAGTTCTTC,CASSPLGDNEQFF
TRBV30,NA,TRBJ2-3,NA,TGTGCCTGGAGCGAGGAGGATACGCAGTATTTT,CAWSEEDTQYF
TRBV21-1,NA,TRBJ1-2,NA,TGTGCCAGCAGCAAAGAACAGGGTGGAGGGTATGGCTACACCTTC,CASSKEQGGGYGYTF
TRBV19,NA,TRBJ1-2,NA,TGTGCCAGTAGTATGGGAGGTGATTATGGCTACACCTTC,CASSMGGDYGYTF
TRBV15,NA,TRBJ1-1,NA,TGTGCCACCAGCAGAGATCGGGGCGAGAACACTGAAGCTTTCTTT,CATSRDRGENTEAFF
TRBV19,NA,TRBJ1-1,NA,TGTGCCAGTAGTATAGTAGCAGGGATGAGCACTGAAGCTTTCTTT,CASSIVAGMSTEAFF
TRBV19,NA,TRBJ2-2,once,TGTGCCAGTAGTATAACTCAGGCGGAGACCGGGGAGCTGTTTTTT,CASSITQAETGELFF
TRBV5-1,TRBD1,TRBJ2-1,NA,TGCGCCAGCAGCCGTGGGACAGGTAACGAGCAGTTCTTC,CASSRGTGNEQFF
TRBV5-6,NA,TRBJ1-6,NA,TGTGCCAGCAGCCCGTCCGTAGGCAATTCACCCCTCCACTTT,CASSPSVGNSPLHF
TRBV18,NA,TRBJ1-1,NA,TGTGCCAGCTCACCACCTGGACTGGCGGACACTGAAGCTTTCTTT,CASSPPGLADTEAFF
TRBV27,TRBD2,TRBJ2-3,NA,TGTGCCAGCAGTTTGCCCGCGGGGGGGTCCACAGATACGCAGTATTTT,CASSLPAGGSTDTQYF